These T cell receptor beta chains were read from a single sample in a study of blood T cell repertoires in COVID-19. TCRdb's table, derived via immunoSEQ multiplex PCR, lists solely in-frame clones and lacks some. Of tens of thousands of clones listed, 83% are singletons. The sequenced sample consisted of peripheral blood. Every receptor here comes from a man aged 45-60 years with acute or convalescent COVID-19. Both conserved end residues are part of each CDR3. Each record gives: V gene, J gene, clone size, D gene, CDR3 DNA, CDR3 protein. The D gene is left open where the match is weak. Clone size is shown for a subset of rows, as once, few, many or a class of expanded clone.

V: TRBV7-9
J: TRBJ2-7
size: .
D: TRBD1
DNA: TGTGCCAGCAGCCCTACAGGGGGGAGCTCCTACGAGCAGTACTTC
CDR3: CASSPTGGSSYEQYF

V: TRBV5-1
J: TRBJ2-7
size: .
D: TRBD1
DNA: TGCGCCAGCAGCTCGGACAGGGGTGAATTCGGTGGGCGACTACGGCGAGAGCAGTACTTC
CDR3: CASSSDRGEFGGRLRREQYF

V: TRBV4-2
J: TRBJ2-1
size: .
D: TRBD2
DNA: TGTGCCAGCAGCCAAGGGACTAGTTCTCGGAATGAGCAGTTCTTC
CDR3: CASSQGTSSRNEQFF

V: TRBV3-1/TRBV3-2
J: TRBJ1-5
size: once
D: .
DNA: TGTGCCAGCAGCCAAGAGGGCAGGAGGGGCAATCAGCCCCAGCATTTT
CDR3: CASSQEGRRGNQPQHF

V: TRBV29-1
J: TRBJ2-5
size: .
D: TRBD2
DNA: TGCAGCGTTGATCCGGGGGGGGGACGCGAGACCCAGTACTTC
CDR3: CSVDPGGGRETQYF

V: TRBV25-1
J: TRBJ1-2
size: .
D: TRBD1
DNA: TGTGCCAGCAGTGCCCGAGGACAGGGCTATGGCTACACCTTC
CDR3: CASSARGQGYGYTF

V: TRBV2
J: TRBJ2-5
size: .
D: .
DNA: TGTGCCAGCACCCGAGACGGAGGGCCCCAAGAGACCCAGTACTTC
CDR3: CASTRDGGPQETQYF

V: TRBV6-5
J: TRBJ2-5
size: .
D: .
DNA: TGTGCCAGCAGTTACTCGGTGGGCTTGGAGACCCAGTACTTC
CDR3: CASSYSVGLETQYF

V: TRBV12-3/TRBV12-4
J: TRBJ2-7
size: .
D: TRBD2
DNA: TGTGCCAGCAGTTTTCGCGGGGGGATCGAGCAGTACTTC
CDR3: CASSFRGGIEQYF

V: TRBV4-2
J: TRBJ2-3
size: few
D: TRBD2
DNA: TGTGCCAGCAGCCAAGGGTCTAGCGGGAGAAATACGCAGTATTTT
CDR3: CASSQGSSGRNTQYF

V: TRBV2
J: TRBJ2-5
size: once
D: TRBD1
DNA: TGTGCCAGCAGTGAAGCTCGCACAGGGGAGGAGACCCAGTACTTC
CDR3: CASSEARTGEETQYF

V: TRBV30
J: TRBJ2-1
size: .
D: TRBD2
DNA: TGTGCCTGGAGTTACGGGGGGGGTTTTATTGAGCAGTTCTTC
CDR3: CAWSYGGGFIEQFF

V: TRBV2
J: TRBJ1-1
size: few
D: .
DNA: TGTGCCAGCAGTGTATATGCTGAAGCTTTCTTT
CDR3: CASSVYAEAFF

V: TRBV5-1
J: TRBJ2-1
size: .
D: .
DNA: TGCGCCAGCAGCTTGGTGGGACTCAGCTCCTACAATGAGCAGTTCTTC
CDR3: CASSLVGLSSYNEQFF

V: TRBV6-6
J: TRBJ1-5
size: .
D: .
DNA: TGTGCCAGCACTCCTCGGGAGGGGGGGGACAATCAGCCCCAGCATTTT
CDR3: CASTPREGGDNQPQHF

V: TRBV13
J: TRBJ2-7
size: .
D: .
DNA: TGTGCCAGCAGCTTGAGGCAGAACCTCTACGAGCAGTACTTC
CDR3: CASSLRQNLYEQYF

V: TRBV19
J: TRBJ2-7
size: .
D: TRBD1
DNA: TGTGCCAGTAGTCCCGGGACAGGGGGCTTCTACGAGCAGTACTTC
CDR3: CASSPGTGGFYEQYF

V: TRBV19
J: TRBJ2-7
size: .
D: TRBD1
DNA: TGTGCCAGTAGTATAGGGTACGGGACAGCCTACGAGCAGTACTTC
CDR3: CASSIGYGTAYEQYF

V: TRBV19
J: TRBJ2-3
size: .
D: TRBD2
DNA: TGTGCCAGTAGTATCGGGGCGGGGGGCACAGATACGCAGTATTTT
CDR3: CASSIGAGGTDTQYF

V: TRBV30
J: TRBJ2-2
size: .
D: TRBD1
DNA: TGTGCCTGGAGACAGGGGACCCTGGGCACCGGGGAGCTGTTTTTT
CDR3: CAWRQGTLGTGELFF

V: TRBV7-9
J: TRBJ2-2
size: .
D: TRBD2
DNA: TGTGCCAGCAGCTTACCCACTAGCGGGGGGTCCCCGAACACCGGGGAGCTGTTTTTT
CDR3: CASSLPTSGGSPNTGELFF

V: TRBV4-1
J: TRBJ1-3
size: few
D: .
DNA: TGCGCCAGCAGCCAAGAGTTGGGGGGCTCTGGAAACACCATATATTTT
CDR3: CASSQELGGSGNTIYF

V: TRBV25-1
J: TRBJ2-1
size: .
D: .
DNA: TGTGCCAGCAGTGAATTAGGGGGGGATCACAATGAGCAGTTCTTC
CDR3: CASSELGGDHNEQFF

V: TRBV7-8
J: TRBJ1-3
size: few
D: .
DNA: TGTGCCAGCAGCCCTTCGAGAACTTCGAGCTCTGGAAACACCATATATTTT
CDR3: CASSPSRTSSSGNTIYF

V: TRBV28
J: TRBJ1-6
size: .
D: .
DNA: TGTGCCAGCAGGCCTACAGGGATCAACAATTCACCCCTCCACTTT
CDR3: CASRPTGINNSPLHF

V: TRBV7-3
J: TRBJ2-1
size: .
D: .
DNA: TGTGCCAGCAGCCCCCTCCGGGGCAATGAGCAGTTCTTC
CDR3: CASSPLRGNEQFF

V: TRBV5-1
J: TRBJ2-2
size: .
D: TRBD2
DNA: TGCGCCAGCAATTTCGGGGGGACCGGGGAGCTGTTTTTT
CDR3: CASNFGGTGELFF

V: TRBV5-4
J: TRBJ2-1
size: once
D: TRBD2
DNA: TGTGCCAGCAGCTTGACACTAGCGGACAATGAGCAGTTCTTC
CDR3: CASSLTLADNEQFF

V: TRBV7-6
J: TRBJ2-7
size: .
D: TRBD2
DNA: TGTGCCAGCAGCTCTCGACTAGCGGGGTTCGAGCAGTACTTC
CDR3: CASSSRLAGFEQYF

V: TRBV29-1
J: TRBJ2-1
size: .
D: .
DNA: TGCAGCGTTGTGGACAACAATGAGCAGTTCTTC
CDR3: CSVVDNNEQFF

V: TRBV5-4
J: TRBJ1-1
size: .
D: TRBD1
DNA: TGTGCCAGCAGCTGGGCGGGACAGGGCACTGAAGCTTTCTTT
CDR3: CASSWAGQGTEAFF

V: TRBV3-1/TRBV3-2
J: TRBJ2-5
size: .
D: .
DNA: TGTGCCAGCAGCCCCGGGGAGACCCAGTACTTC
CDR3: CASSPGETQYF

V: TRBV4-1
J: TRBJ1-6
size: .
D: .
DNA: TGCGCCAGCAGCCAAGAAGGCGGTCCGGGGTCCCCCTATAATTCACCCCTCCACTTT
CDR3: CASSQEGGPGSPYNSPLHF

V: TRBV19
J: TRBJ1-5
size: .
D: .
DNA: TGTGCCAGTAGTATTATCGGGGTTGGCCAGCCCCAGCATTTT
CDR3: CASSIIGVGQPQHF

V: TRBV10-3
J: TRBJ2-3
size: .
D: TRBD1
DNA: TGTGCCATCAGTGAGCCGGGACAGGCCCGGGGGGATACGCAGTATTTT
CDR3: CAISEPGQARGDTQYF

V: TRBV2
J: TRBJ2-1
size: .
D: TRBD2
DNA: TGTGCCAGCAGGACTAGCGGGGGGGTCCCCTACTACAATGAGCAGTTCTTC
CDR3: CASRTSGGVPYYNEQFF

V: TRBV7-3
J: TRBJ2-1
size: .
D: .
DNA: TGTGCCAGCAGCTTCGGTCGAAGGGGCAATGAGCAGTTCTTC
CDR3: CASSFGRRGNEQFF

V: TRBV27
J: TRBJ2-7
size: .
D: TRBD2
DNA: TGTGCCAGCAGCCCCGGGACTAGCTCCTACGAGCAGTACTTC
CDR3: CASSPGTSSYEQYF

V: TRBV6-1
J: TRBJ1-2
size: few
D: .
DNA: TGTGCCAGCAGTGACAGGGTCGGCTACACCTTC
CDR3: CASSDRVGYTF

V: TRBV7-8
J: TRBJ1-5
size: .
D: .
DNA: TGTGCCAGCAGCTTAACGTCCCGACAGGAGAATCAGCCCCAGCATTTT
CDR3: CASSLTSRQENQPQHF

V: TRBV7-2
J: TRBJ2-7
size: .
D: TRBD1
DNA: TGTGCCAGCAGCAAACAGGGGGCCGCTAGCGAGCAGTACTTC
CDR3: CASSKQGAASEQYF

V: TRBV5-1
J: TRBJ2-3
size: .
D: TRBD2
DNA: TGCGCCAGCAGCTTTTTAACTAGCGGTCCGCTCCCAGATACGCAGTATTTT
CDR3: CASSFLTSGPLPDTQYF

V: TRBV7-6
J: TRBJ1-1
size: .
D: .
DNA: TGTGCCAGCAGCTTAAATGTAGGGGCCCGGGACAAGAACACTGAAGCTTTCTTT
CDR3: CASSLNVGARDKNTEAFF

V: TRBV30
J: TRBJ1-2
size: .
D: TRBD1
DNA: TGTGCCTGGAGCCCCGACAGGGCTTATGGCTACACCTTC
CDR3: CAWSPDRAYGYTF

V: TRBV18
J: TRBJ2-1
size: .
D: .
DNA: TGTGCCAGCTCACCCTTACAGGGCTACACGGCCAATGAGCAGTTCTTC
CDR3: CASSPLQGYTANEQFF

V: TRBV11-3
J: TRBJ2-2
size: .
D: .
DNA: TGTGCCAGCAGCCCCCGGACTGCGAACACCGGGGAGCTGTTTTTT
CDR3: CASSPRTANTGELFF

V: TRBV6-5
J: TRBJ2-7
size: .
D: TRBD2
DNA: TGTGCCAGCAGTTACCCTCCGGGACTACCAATTGAGCAGTACTTC
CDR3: CASSYPPGLPIEQYF

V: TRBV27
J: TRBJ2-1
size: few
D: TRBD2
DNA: TGTGCCAGCAGTTCTGGGACTAGCGGATACTACAATGAGCAGTTCTTC
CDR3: CASSSGTSGYYNEQFF

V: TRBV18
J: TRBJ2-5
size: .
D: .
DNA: TGTGCCAGCTCACCACCCGCAGGGTTTTTGGAGACCCAGTACTTC
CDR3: CASSPPAGFLETQYF

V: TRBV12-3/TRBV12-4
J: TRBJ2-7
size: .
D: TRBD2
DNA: TGTGCCAGCAGTTTAACTGAGCGGGGCGAGCAGTACTTC
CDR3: CASSLTERGEQYF

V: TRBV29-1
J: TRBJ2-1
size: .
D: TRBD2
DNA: TGCAGCGTTGAAGATCCAACTAGCGGTTACTACAATGAGCAGTTCTTC
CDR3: CSVEDPTSGYYNEQFF

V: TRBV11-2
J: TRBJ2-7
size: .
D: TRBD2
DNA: TGTGCCAGCAGGTCGACTAGCGGCTACGAGCAGTACTTC
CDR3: CASRSTSGYEQYF